These T cell receptor beta chains were read from a single sample in a study of CD8 T cells in Susac syndrome. TCRdb re-derived calls from the immunoSEQ multiplex PCR reads in MiXCR, one entry per CDR3 protein. The table lists about 170,000 distinct CDR3 sequences, approximately 93% of them singletons. The sequenced sample consisted of CD4+ T cells from PBMCs. The receptors come from a human donor with multiple sclerosis. Both conserved end residues are trimmed from each CDR3. Fields, in order: V gene, CDR3 protein.

V: TRBV24-1; CDR3: ATSETGGRAAGPGELF
V: TRBV10-3; CDR3: AISENTGPDTQY
V: TRBV28; CDR3: ASSLPTGLYGYT
V: TRBV4-3; CDR3: ASSQDQGRSTGELF
V: TRBV11-2; CDR3: ASSVREGQETQY
V: TRBV7-2; CDR3: ASSFSGETQY
V: TRBV5-6; CDR3: ASRRLAGIYEQY
V: TRBV3-1; CDR3: ASSQSGTGNTEAF
V: TRBV5-1; CDR3: ASSLAAGPSYEQY
V: TRBV7-8; CDR3: ASSLVGTDGNTIY
V: TRBV28; CDR3: ASSLSGTGYGYT
V: TRBV6-1; CDR3: ASSAPSGLGTGELF
V: TRBV5-1; CDR3: ASSTQVAGVSYEQY
V: TRBV28; CDR3: ASSFSGWRHTQY
V: TRBV20-1; CDR3: SALLARSYNEQF
V: TRBV18; CDR3: ASSPQDKETQY
V: TRBV19; CDR3: ASSRRGNYEQY
V: TRBV11-1; CDR3: ASSLARQGDVVSTEAF
V: TRBV28; CDR3: ASRPGTLYNEQF
V: TRBV5-1; CDR3: ASSVSPGQETQY
V: TRBV4-3; CDR3: ASSQDSSPSGANVLT
V: TRBV11-1; CDR3: ASSPWTGTDTQY
V: TRBV20-1; CDR3: SATEEAYNSPLH
V: TRBV7-9; CDR3: ASSLDNGGVGTDTQY
V: TRBV29-1; CDR3: SVPWGGDEQF
V: TRBV12-3/TRBV12-4; CDR3: ASTHTGSAGELF
V: TRBV23-1; CDR3: ASSQSTVRSGTDTQY
V: TRBV5-1; CDR3: ASSVAPGGAYNEQF
V: TRBV11-2; CDR3: ASSSTSGVTPNEQF
V: TRBV7-9; CDR3: ASSLAGGNEQY
V: TRBV10-3; CDR3: AISEVAESPLH
V: TRBV19; CDR3: ASSLASPFGYGYT
V: TRBV9; CDR3: ASSVGRKNNEQF
V: TRBV20-1; CDR3: SVTELGPFGIYEQY
V: TRBV7-2; CDR3: ASSGRASWGTEAF
V: TRBV12-3/TRBV12-4; CDR3: ASSLPSGRSVEQF
V: TRBV4-3; CDR3: ASSQETGNYGYT
V: TRBV28; CDR3: ASSLWGRAGSTDTQY
V: TRBV4-2; CDR3: ASSQGGWDANYEQY
V: TRBV6-5; CDR3: ASSRANEQF
V: TRBV4-1; CDR3: ASSWYGADYNEQF
V: TRBV5-1; CDR3: ASSLEHGELF
V: TRBV19; CDR3: ASSRDSDGYEQY
V: TRBV10-3; CDR3: AISGSGEQF
V: TRBV28; CDR3: ASSAEVYNEKLF
V: TRBV5-1; CDR3: ASSPSPIWVPDQPQH
V: TRBV27; CDR3: ASRSTGSSGANVLT
V: TRBV7-6; CDR3: ASSLVAGGVAGELF
V: TRBV6-1; CDR3: ARRTFPHEQY
V: TRBV3-1; CDR3: ASSQVSNPEAF
V: TRBV11-1; CDR3: ASSPGTGRQTQY
V: TRBV29-1; CDR3: SVGAENTEAF
V: TRBV2; CDR3: ASSERASYNEQF
V: TRBV19; CDR3: ASSNRGRDQPQH
V: TRBV5-1; CDR3: ASSLVRGTEPTNEKLF